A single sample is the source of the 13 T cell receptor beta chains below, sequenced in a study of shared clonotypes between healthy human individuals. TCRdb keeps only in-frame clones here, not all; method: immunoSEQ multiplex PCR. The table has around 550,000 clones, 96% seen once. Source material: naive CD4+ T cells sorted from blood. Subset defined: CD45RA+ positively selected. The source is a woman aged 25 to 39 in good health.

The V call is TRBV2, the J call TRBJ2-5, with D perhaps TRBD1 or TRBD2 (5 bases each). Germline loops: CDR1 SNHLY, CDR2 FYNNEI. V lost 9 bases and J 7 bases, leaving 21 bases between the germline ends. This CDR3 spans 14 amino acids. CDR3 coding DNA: TGTGCCAGACAGACCCAAATTGGGACGGGGACCCAGTACTTC. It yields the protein CARQTQIGTGTQYF. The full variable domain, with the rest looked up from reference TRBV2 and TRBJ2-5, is EPEVTQTPSHQVTQMGQEVILRCVPISNHLYFYWYRQILGQKVEFLVSFYNNEISEKSEIFDDQFSVERPDGSNFTLKIRSTKLEDSAMYFCARQTQIGTGTQYFGPGTRLLVL.

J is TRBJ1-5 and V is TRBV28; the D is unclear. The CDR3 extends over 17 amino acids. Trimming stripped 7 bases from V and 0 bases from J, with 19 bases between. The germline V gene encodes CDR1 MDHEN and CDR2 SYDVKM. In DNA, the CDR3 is TGTGCCAGCAACCACGAGATGGACGCTTATAGCAATCAGCCCCAGCATTTT. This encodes CASNHEMDAYSNQPQHF.

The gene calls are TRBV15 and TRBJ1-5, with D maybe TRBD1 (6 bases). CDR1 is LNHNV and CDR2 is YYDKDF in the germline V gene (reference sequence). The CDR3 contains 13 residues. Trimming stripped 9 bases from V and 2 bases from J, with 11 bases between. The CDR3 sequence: CATRKGGNQPQHF. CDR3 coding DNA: TGTGCCACTCGAAAGGGGGGCAATCAGCCCCAGCATTTT. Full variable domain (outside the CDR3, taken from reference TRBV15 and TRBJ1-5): DAMVIQNPRYQVTQFGKPVTLSCSQTLNHNVMYWYQQKSSQAPKLLFHYYDKDFNNEADTPDNFQSRRPNTSFCFLDIRSPGLGDTAMYLCATRKGGNQPQHFGDGTRLSIL.

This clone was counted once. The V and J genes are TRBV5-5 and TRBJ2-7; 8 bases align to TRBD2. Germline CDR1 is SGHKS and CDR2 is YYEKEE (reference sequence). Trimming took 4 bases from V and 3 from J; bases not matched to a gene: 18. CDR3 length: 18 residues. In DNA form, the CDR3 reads TGTGCCAGCAGCGATGTTCGGACGCGGGAGGCTCATGGCTACGAGCAGTACTTC. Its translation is CASSDVRTREAHGYEQYF.

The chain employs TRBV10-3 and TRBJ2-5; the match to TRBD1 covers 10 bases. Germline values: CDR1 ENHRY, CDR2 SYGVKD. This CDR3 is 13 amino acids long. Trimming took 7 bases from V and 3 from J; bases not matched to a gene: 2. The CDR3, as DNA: TGTGCCATCAAAGGACAGGGGGAAGAGACCCAGTACTTC. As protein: CAIKGQGEETQYF.

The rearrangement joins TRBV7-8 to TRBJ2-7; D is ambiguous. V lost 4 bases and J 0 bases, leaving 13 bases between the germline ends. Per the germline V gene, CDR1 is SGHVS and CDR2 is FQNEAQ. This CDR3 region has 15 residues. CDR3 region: CASSWQSRGSYEQYF. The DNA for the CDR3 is TGTGCCAGCAGCTGGCAGTCCCGTGGCTCCTACGAGCAGTACTTC.

The CDR3 DNA reads as TGTGCCAGCAGCCCAGTGATCGGGCCACCTGGGGCCAACGTCCTGACTTTC. Its protein product is CASSPVIGPPGANVLTF. The chain couples TRBV27 to TRBJ2-6, with no clear D. Germline CDR1 MNHEY, CDR2 SMNVEV (reference sequence). V gave up 6 bases and J gave up 2 bases, with 17 bases separating them. This CDR3 has 17 amino acids.

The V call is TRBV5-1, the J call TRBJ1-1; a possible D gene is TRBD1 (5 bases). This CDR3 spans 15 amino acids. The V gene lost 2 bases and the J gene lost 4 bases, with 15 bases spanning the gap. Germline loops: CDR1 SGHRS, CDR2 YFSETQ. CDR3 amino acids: CASSFRGMWGTEAFF. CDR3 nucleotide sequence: TGCGCCAGCAGCTTTCGGGGGATGTGGGGCACTGAAGCTTTCTTT.

The CDR3 is CASSTPGQARYEQYF. In DNA form, the CDR3 reads TGTGCCAGTAGTACCCCGGGACAGGCGCGCTACGAGCAGTACTTC. The V call is TRBV19, the J call TRBJ2-7; 8 nucleotides match TRBD1. In germline, CDR1 is LNHDA, CDR2 SQIVND (reference sequence). The V segment lost 4 bases and the J segment 3 bases; nucleotides outside the gene matches: 8. The CDR3 covers 15 residues.

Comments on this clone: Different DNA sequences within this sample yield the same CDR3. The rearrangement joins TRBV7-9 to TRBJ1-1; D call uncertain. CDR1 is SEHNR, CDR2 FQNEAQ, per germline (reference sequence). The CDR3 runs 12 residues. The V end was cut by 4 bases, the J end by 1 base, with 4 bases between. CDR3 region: CASSSTNTEAFF. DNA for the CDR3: TGTGCCAGCAGCTCTACGAACACTGAAGCTTTCTTT. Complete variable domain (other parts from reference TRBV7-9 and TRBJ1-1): DTGVSQNPRHKITKRGQNVTFRCDPISEHNRLYWYRQTLGQGPEFLTYFQNEAQLEKSRLLSDRFSAERPKGSFSTLEIQRTEQGDSAMYLCASSSTNTEAFFGQGTRLTVV.

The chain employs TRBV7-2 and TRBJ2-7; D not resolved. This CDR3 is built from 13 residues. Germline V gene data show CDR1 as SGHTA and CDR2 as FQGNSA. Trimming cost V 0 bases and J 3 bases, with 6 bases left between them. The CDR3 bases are TGTGCCAGCAGCTTAGCGGGTGGCTACGAGCAGTACTTC. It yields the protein CASSLAGGYEQYF.

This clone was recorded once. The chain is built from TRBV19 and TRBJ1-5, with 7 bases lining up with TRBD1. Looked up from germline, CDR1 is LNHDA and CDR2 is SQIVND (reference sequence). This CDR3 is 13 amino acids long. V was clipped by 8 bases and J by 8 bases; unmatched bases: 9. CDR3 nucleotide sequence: TGTGCCAGTCGGACAGGTAATAATAAGCCCCAGCATTTT. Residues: CASRTGNNKPQHF.

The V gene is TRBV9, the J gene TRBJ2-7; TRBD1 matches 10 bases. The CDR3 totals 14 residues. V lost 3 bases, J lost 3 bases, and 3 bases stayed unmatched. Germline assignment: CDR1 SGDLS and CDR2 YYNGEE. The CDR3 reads CASSAGTGDYEQYF. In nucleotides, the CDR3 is TGTGCCAGCAGCGCCGGGACAGGGGACTACGAGCAGTACTTC.